The next 19 T cell receptor beta chains were all read from a single sample in a study of PD-1 blockade in mismatch repair-deficient tumors. The method was immunoSEQ multiplex PCR; TCRdb's version includes in-frame clones alone and lacks a portion of them. This sample carries roughly 130,000 clones, about nine tenths of them seen once, and the ten largest clones take 10% to 15%. Sequencing was performed on peripheral blood, taken approximately 72 weeks after starting pembrolizumab. The receptors derive from an adult with mismatch repair-deficient cancer.

The chain has TRBV6-4 and TRBJ2-7, with 11 bases fitting TRBD2. Germline-derived CDR1 and CDR2 are MRHNA and SNTAGT. This CDR3 spans 14 amino acids. Trimming took 5 bases from V and 3 from J; bases not matched to a gene: 3. In DNA form, the CDR3 reads TGTGCCAGCAGTACCGGGACTAGCGGCTACGAGCAGTACTTC. Amino acids: CASSTGTSGYEQYF.

The rearrangement links TRBV29-1 to TRBJ2-5; 11 bases are shared with TRBD1. Germline-derived CDR1 and CDR2 are SQVTM and ANQGSEA. This CDR3 has 13 residues. The trim removed 5 bases at V and 5 bases at J, leaving 4 bases unmatched. This CDR3 reads CSVRTGGGETQYF. The CDR3 bases are TGCAGCGTTAGGACAGGGGGCGGGGAGACCCAGTACTTC.

The chain combines TRBV28 with TRBJ2-1; D is ambiguous. Germline assignment: CDR1 MDHEN and CDR2 SYDVKM. The CDR3 is 13 amino acids. Trimming removed 3 bases from V and 4 bases from J, with 7 bases in between. The CDR3 bases are TGTGCCAGCAGTTTGCGCAGTTACAATGAGCAGTTCTTC. Translation: CASSLRSYNEQFF.

The chain has TRBV10-3 and TRBJ2-2, with D perhaps TRBD2 (6 bases). Trimming removed 5 bases from V and 2 bases from J, with 18 bases in between. CDR3 size: 17 residues. The germline CDR1 and CDR2 sequences are ENHRY and SYGVKD. This CDR3 reads CAISYPDGGTNTGELFF. The CDR3 nucleotides read TGTGCCATCAGTTATCCCGACGGGGGTACAAACACCGGGGAGCTGTTTTTT.

The chain uses TRBV5-6 and TRBJ2-2; possibly TRBD2 for D (6 bases). V lost 7 bases, J lost 3 bases, and 16 bases lay in between. Germline-derived CDR1 and CDR2 are SGHDT and YYEEEE. This CDR3 has 15 amino acids. The CDR3 DNA reads TGTGCCAGCGGGAGGCCCCCCGGGGACACCGGGGAGCTGTTTTTT. This sequence encodes CASGRPPGDTGELFF.

The chain is built from TRBV7-9 and TRBJ2-3; a possible D gene is TRBD1 (5 bases). Germline values: CDR1 SEHNR, CDR2 FQNEAQ (reference sequence). Trimming left V 1 base short and J 7 bases short, with 15 bases between. The CDR3 extends over 15 amino acids. In DNA, the CDR3 is TGTGCCAGCAGCTTAGGGAGCCAGGGAAGACATACGCAGTATTTT. Protein product: CASSLGSQGRHTQYF.

V and J are TRBV27 and TRBJ2-1, with a weak D call TRBD1 (6 bases). The CDR3 totals 15 residues. The germline V gene has CDR1 MNHEY and CDR2 SMNVEV (reference sequence). V dropped 7 bases and J dropped 2 bases, with 15 bases sitting between them. The CDR3 region has the DNA TGTGCCAGCAAAGAGGGGCAGGGGCCCTACAATGAGCAGTTCTTC. This sequence encodes CASKEGQGPYNEQFF.

This chain connects TRBV28 to TRBJ2-1, with 9 nucleotides matching TRBD2. With V trimmed by 5 bases and J by 7 bases, 6 bases remained unmatched. This CDR3 region has 14 residues. The germline gives CDR1 MDHEN, CDR2 SYDVKM. In DNA form, the CDR3 reads TGTGCCAGCAGTGGTGCGGGAGGGGGAAATGAGCAGTTCTTC. Amino acid sequence: CASSGAGGGNEQFF.

The genes are TRBV2 and TRBJ2-3; tentative D call: TRBD2 (6 bases). Germline V gene lookup returns CDR1 SNHLY and CDR2 FYNNEI. Trimming shortened V by 8 bases and J by 0 bases, and 12 bases separated the two germline ends. CDR3 length equals 14 residues. CDR3 sequence reads: CASRGRSSTDTQYF. For the CDR3, the DNA is TGTGCCAGCCGTGGGAGGTCTAGCACAGATACGCAGTATTTT. Variable domain in full (rest from reference TRBV2 and TRBJ2-3): EPEVTQTPSHQVTQMGQEVILRCVPISNHLYFYWYRQILGQKVEFLVSFYNNEISEKSEIFDDQFSVERPDGSNFTLKIRSTKLEDSAMYFCASRGRSSTDTQYFGPGTRLTVL.

CDR3 protein: CASSVGTSGADTQYF. The CDR3 region has the DNA TGTGCCAGCAGCGTAGGGACTAGCGGTGCAGATACGCAGTATTTT. The V gene is TRBV9, the J gene TRBJ2-3; 10 bases map to TRBD2. The CDR3 contains 15 residues. V lost 0 bases, J lost 4 bases, and 2 bases stayed unmatched. CDR1 and CDR2 (germline): SGDLS, YYNGEE.

The rearrangement uses TRBV14 and TRBJ1-1, with 7 bases lining up with TRBD1. This CDR3 has 16 amino acids. Germline lookup yields CDR1 SGHDN and CDR2 FVKESK. Germline trimming cut 6 bases from V and 0 bases from J; bases unmatched to any gene: 10. DNA for the CDR3: TGTGCCAGCAGTCCGCAGACAGGGACAATGAACACTGAAGCTTTCTTT. Its translation is CASSPQTGTMNTEAFF.

This chain links TRBV9 with TRBJ1-2; D possibly corresponds to TRBD1 (6 bases). The ends were cut back, 3 bases at V and 4 bases at J, with 16 bases in the middle. The CDR3 runs to 15 residues. The germline V gene encodes CDR1 SGDLS and CDR2 YYNGEE. CDR3 sequence: CASSAESGEGYGYTF. The DNA for the CDR3 is TGTGCCAGCAGCGCAGAATCAGGGGAGGGCTATGGCTACACCTTC.

The CDR3 region has the DNA TGTGCCAGCAGTTTCCTCGGACTAGCGGGAGCTAGGTACGAGCAGTACTTC. Translation gives CASSFLGLAGARYEQYF. The chain employs TRBV27 and TRBJ2-7; 13 bases align to TRBD2. V dropped 3 bases and J dropped 4; count of bases not matched to a gene: 9. CDR3 length: 17 amino acids. Per germline, CDR1 MNHEY and CDR2 SMNVEV (reference sequence).

The chain combines TRBV9 with TRBJ1-2; no definite D call. This CDR3 spans 15 amino acids. The V end was cut by 0 bases, the J end by 8 bases, with 17 bases between. Per the germline V gene, CDR1 is SGDLS and CDR2 is YYNGEE. CDR3 residues: CASSVGSRRSWGYTF. The CDR3, as DNA: TGTGCCAGCAGCGTAGGCTCTAGGCGGAGCTGGGGCTACACCTTC. The whole variable domain, remainder taken from reference TRBV9 and TRBJ1-2, is DSGVTQTPKHLITATGQRVTLRCSPRSGDLSVYWYQQSLDQGLQFLIQYYNGEERAKGNILERFSAQQFPDLHSELNLSSLELGDSALYFCASSVGSRRSWGYTFGSGTRLTVV.

The rearrangement uses TRBV25-1 and TRBJ2-3; 10 positions agree with TRBD1. This CDR3 is built from 15 residues. The V gene's germline CDR1 is MGHDK and CDR2 SYGVNS. With 3 bases clipped from V and 2 bases from J, the junction kept 2 bases outside the gene matches. The CDR3 spells CASSEDRGSTDTQYF. In DNA form, the CDR3 reads TGTGCCAGCAGTGAGGACAGGGGGTCCACAGATACGCAGTATTTT.

The chain joins TRBV28 to TRBJ2-7, with D perhaps given as TRBD1 or TRBD2 (5 bases each). The germline gives CDR1 MDHEN, CDR2 SYDVKM. CDR3 length equals 15 residues. The V and J ends lost 3 bases and 3 bases respectively, with 15 bases between them. In DNA, the CDR3 is TGTGCCAGCAGTTTGTCGGGACGGCTTCACTACGAGCAGTACTTC. Residues: CASSLSGRLHYEQYF. The variable domain in full, with the rest retrieved from reference TRBV28 and TRBJ2-7, is DVKVTQSSRYLVKRTGEKVFLECVQDMDHENMFWYRQDPGLGLRLIYFSYDVKMKEKGDIPEGYSVSREKKERFSLILESASTNQTSMYLCASSLSGRLHYEQYFGPGTRLTVT.

The V call is TRBV28, the J call TRBJ2-5; TRBD2 might be the D (5 bases). The ends were cut back, 9 bases at V and 2 bases at J, with 19 bases in the middle. Germline V gene sequence: CDR1 MDHEN, CDR2 SYDVKM. This CDR3 is 15 amino acids long. The CDR3 DNA sequence: TGTGCCAGAAACCTACCACAGCGGAGTCAAGAGACCCAGTACTTC. Its protein is CARNLPQRSQETQYF.

CDR3 bases: TGTGCCATCAGTGAACGGGAAGGGGCCTACAATGAGCAGTTCTTC. Translation: CAISEREGAYNEQFF. The chain recombines TRBV10-3 with TRBJ2-1; the D gene could be TRBD1 or TRBD2 (5 bases each). This CDR3 spans 15 amino acids. The germline gives CDR1 ENHRY, CDR2 SYGVKD. Trimming pared 3 bases from V and 2 bases from J, leaving 11 bases between.

This sequence joins TRBV19 and TRBJ1-1, with TRBD1 matching over 7 bases. This CDR3 region has 15 residues. Trimming cost V 8 bases and J 4 bases; bases outside gene matches: 13. Germline loops: CDR1 LNHDA, CDR2 SQIVND (reference sequence). In DNA form, the CDR3 reads TGTGCCAGTCTTGAACCCGACAGGGTCGGCACTGAAGCTTTCTTT. It is translated as CASLEPDRVGTEAFF.